This T cell receptor (beta chain) was documented in a study of T-cell memory formation after mild COVID-19. TCRdb used MiXCR to reprocess the 5' RACE reads, holding one entry per CDR3 protein. This sample carries roughly 600,000 distinct CDR3 sequences, 15% to 20% of them seen once, and the ten largest clones take around 11%. The material sequenced was PBMCs or a T cell subset sorted from them (not recorded which). The sequence derives from an adult woman who had mild COVID-19 (a few samples of this study predate the infection). Cell type and time point are not known.

As DNA, the CDR3 is TGTGCCAGCAGCCCTTTAAAGGCTAGCGGATACAATGAGCAGTTCTTC. Amino acid sequence: CASSPLKASGYNEQFF. J is TRBJ2-1 and V is TRBV7-2, with 7 nucleotides matching TRBD2. Germline V gene data show CDR1 as SGHTA and CDR2 as FQGNSA. V gave up 5 bases and J gave up 4 bases; unmatched junction bases: 11. The CDR3 consists of 16 residues. Complete variable domain (other parts from reference TRBV7-2 and TRBJ2-1): GAGVSQSPSNKVTEKGKDVELRCDPISGHTALYWYRQSLGQGLEFLIYFQGNSAPDKSGLPSDRFSAERTGGSVSTLTIQRTQQEDSAVYLCASSPLKASGYNEQFFGPGTRLTVL.